The entry below gives a single T cell receptor (beta chain) sequence along with its context. Its antigen is not identified. In the source study's methods: Junction-only sequences without quality scores came from ImmunoSEQ, so filtering differed. This table comes from immunoSEQ multiplex PCR, and its TCRdb copy is limited to in-frame clones, with some not included. V, J and clone size are taken as reported in that table, and D and trimming were inferred from the DNA itself. Of around 510,000 clones listed, roughly 95% are singletons. CDR1 is SGHAT and CDR2 is FQNNGV in the germline V gene. Trimming cost V 2 bases and J 5 bases, with 15 bases left between them. This CDR3 contains 15 residues. The data originate from a study of shared clonotypes between healthy human individuals. Study as a whole: CD4 naive and CD4 memory each took three plates per donor, while CD8 naive took two and CD8 memory one. Overall study findings and caveats: Generation of non-shared clonotypes was less probable than generation of clonotypes shared by all four donors. Naive CD4 clonotypes were shared across a few donors at roughly 5%.

The material sequenced was naive CD4+ T cells sorted from blood. Sample subset: CD45RA+ positively selected. The clonotype originates from a woman aged 25-40 years in good health. The rearrangement links TRBV11-2 to TRBJ1-1; D perhaps matches TRBD1 (5 bases). The CDR3 DNA is TGTGCCAGCAGCTTATTGGGGGAAGGAGGTACTGAAGCTTTCTTT. Residues: CASSLLGEGGTEAFF.